This T cell receptor (beta chain) is from a study of cytomegalovirus exposure and HLA in healthy donors. Findings and caveats of the study: A later analysis found first-cohort TCR clusters tended to co-occur in the approximately 120 validation repertoires.

TCRdb's table, derived via immunoSEQ multiplex PCR, lists solely in-frame clones and lacks some. This sample yields fewer than 250,000 clones, of which roughly 83% are seen a single time; around 15% belongs to the top ten. Comment on this clone: Its antigen remains unidentified.

Germline values: CDR1 SGHRS, CDR2 YFSETQ. This CDR3 has 17 residues. V was pared by 2 bases and J by 2 bases, with 17 bases between. The chain employs TRBV5-1 and TRBJ2-1, with TRBD2 as a possible D gene (5 bases). The sequencing input was PBMCs. The TCR comes from a woman aged 25 to 39 in good health and CMV-seropositive. CDR3 sequence reads: CASSFRTVRPTYNEQFF. CDR3 nucleotides: TGCGCCAGCAGCTTCCGGACTGTTCGCCCTACCTACAATGAGCAGTTCTTC.